The present TCR beta chain was sequenced within a study of blood T cells in healthy people across ages. This clonotype occurred many times. The target antigen is unknown. Alongside a J-beta primer mix, a sample-barcoded 5' primer served in a second PCR lasting roughly 7 to 12 cycles. The yield of each sample was at least 2.5 million CDR3-containing paired-end reads. TCRdb itself ran the 5' RACE reads through MiXCR, one entry per CDR3 protein. Among 1.5 million to 2 million distinct CDR3 sequences listed, 28% were seen once. The study's findings and limits: Expanded clonotype changes were possibly confounded by unknown donor CMV status. Roughly linear age-related decline in beta diversity appeared, significant by age roughly 40.

About 10 milliliters of peripheral blood were drawn from each donor into EDTA-treated tubes. The V and J ends lost 3 bases and 5 bases respectively, with 9 bases between them. This CDR3 is built from 13 residues. This receptor was taken from a woman aged 25 to 45 in good health. The sample comprised blood. V is TRBV12-3 or TRBV12-4 and J is TRBJ2-3, with TRBD2 as a possible D gene (5 bases). The CDR3 loop is CASSFQAGDTQYF. CDR3 DNA: TGTGCCAGCAGTTTTCAGGCGGGAGATACGCAGTATTTT.